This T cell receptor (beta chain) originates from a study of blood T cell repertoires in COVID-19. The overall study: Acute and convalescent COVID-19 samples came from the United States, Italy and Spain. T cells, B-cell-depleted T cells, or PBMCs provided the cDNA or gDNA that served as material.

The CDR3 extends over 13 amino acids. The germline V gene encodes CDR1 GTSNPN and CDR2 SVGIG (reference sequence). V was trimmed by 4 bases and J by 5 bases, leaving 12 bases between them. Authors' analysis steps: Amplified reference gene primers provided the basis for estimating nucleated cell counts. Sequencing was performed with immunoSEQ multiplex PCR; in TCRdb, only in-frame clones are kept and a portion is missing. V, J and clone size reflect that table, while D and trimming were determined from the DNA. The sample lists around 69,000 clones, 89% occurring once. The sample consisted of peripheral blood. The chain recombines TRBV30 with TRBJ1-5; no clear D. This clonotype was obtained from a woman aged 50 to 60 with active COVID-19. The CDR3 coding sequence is TGTGCCTGGAATCGAGAGGCATATCAGCCCCAGCATTTT. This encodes CAWNREAYQPQHF. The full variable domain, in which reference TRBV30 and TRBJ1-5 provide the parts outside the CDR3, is SQTIHQWPATLVQPVGSPLSLECTVEGTSNPNLYWYRQAAGRGLQLLFYSVGIGQISSEVPQNLSASRPQDRQFILSSKKLLLSDSGFYLCAWNREAYQPQHFGDGTRLSIL.